These 2 T cell receptor beta chains share one sample of origin, sequenced in a study of blood T cells in healthy people across ages (dated by TCRdb to the mid-2010s). The receptor library was made with 5' RACE. The sequencing machine was an Illumina HiSeq 2500. A second PCR of 7 to 11 cycles was run with a J-beta primer mix and a sample-barcoded 5' primer. Using fastp trimming at Q25 and MiXCR clonotype assembly, TCRdb reanalyzed the public sequencing data and kept in-frame beta chains. Under each unique CDR3 protein, matching rows form one entry showing the most common genes and DNA. The sample records just under 750,000 distinct CDR3 sequences, 22% of which are singletons. The ten largest clones add up to roughly 22% of the sample. The specimen was blood. The receptors were gathered from a man between 65 and 80 years old in good health.

This clonotype was seen a handful of times. V gene TRBV7-9 combines with J gene TRBJ1-4; TRBD1 aligns across 7 bases. The V segment lost 4 bases and the J segment 4 bases; nucleotides outside the gene matches: 6. CDR3 length: 15 residues. Germline loops: CDR1 SEHNR, CDR2 FQNEAQ (reference sequence). The DNA of the CDR3 is TGTGCCAGCAGCTCGAGACAGGGAGATAATGAAAAACTGTTTTTT. Residues: CASSSRQGDNEKLFF.

The chain carries TRBV27 and TRBJ2-1; D gene ambiguous. This CDR3 spans 15 amino acids. CDR1 MNHEY and CDR2 SMNVEV come from the germline V gene (reference sequence). Trimming left V 8 bases short and J 5 bases short, with 19 bases between. The CDR3 loop is CASASTETSNNEQFF. The CDR3 coding sequence is TGTGCCAGCGCGAGCACGGAGACTTCCAACAATGAGCAGTTCTTC.